This T cell receptor (beta chain) was sequenced during a study of blood T cell repertoires in COVID-19. The CDR3 length is 16 residues. V lost 3 bases to trimming and J lost 4 bases; unmatched junction nucleotides: 4. Germline-derived CDR1 and CDR2 are KGHDR and SFDVKD. Original processing notes: Using reference gene primer amplification, nucleated cell counts were estimated. Sequenced by immunoSEQ multiplex PCR; TCRdb stores in-frame clones only, minus some. The DNA gave D and trimming, while V, J and clone size come from that table. The sample yields approximately 280,000 clones, approximately 89% seen once.

The source of this sequence is a woman aged 18-30 years who had recovered from COVID-19. The J gene is TRBJ2-3, the V gene TRBV24-1; 12 nucleotides align to TRBD1. Sequencing was done on a sample of PBMCs or T cells enriched from blood (not recorded which). CDR3 residues: CATSDPGQGAADTQYF. CDR3 nucleotides: TGTGCCACCAGTGATCCGGGACAGGGGGCCGCAGATACGCAGTATTTT.